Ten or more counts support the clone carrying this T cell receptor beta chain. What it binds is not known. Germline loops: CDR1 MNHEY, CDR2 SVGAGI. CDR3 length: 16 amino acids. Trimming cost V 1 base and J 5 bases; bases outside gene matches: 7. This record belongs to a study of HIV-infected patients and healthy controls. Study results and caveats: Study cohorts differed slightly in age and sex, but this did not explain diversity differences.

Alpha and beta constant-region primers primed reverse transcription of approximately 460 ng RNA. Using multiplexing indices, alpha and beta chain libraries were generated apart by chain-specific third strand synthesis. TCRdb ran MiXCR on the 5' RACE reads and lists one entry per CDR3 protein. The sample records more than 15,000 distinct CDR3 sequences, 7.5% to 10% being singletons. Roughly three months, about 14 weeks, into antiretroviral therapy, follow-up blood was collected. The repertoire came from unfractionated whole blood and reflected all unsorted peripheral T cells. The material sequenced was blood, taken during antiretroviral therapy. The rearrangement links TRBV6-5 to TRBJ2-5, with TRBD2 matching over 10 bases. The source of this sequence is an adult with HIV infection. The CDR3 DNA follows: TGTGCCAGCAGTTACTTCTTTAGCGGGGGGTTGGAGACCCAGTACTTC. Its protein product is CASSYFFSGGLETQYF.